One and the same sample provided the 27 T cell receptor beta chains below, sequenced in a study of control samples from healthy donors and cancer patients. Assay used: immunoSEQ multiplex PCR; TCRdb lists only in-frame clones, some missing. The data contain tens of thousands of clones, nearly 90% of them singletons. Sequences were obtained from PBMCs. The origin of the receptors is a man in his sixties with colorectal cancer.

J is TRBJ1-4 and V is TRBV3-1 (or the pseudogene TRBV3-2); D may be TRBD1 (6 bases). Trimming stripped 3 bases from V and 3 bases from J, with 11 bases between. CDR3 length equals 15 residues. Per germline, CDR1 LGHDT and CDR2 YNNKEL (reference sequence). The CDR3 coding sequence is TGTGCCAGCAGCCAGTACAGGGATGCTAATGAAAAACTGTTTTTT. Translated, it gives CASSQYRDANEKLFF.

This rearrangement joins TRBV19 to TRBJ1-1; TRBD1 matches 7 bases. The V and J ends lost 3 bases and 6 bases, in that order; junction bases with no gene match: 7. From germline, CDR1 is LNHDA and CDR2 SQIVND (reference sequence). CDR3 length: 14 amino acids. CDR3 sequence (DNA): TGTGCCAGTAGTATTGTCGGGGGGACAGCTGAAGCTTTCTTT. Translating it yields CASSIVGGTAEAFF. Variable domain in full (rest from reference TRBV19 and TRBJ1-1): DGGITQSPKYLFRKEGQNVTLSCEQNLNHDAMYWYRQDPGQGLRLIYYSQIVNDFQKGDIAEGYSVSREKKESFPLTVTSAQKNPTAFYLCASSIVGGTAEAFFGQGTRLTVV.

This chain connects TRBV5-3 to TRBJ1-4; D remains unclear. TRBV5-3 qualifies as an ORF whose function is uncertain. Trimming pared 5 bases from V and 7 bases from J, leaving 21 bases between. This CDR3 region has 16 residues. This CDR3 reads CARSQLWRSRAEKLFF. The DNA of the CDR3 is TGTGCCAGAAGTCAACTTTGGCGATCTAGGGCTGAAAAACTGTTTTTT.

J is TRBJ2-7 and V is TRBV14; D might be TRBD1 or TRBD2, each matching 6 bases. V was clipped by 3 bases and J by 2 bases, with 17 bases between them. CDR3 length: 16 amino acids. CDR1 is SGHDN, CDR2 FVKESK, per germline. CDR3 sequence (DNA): TGTGCCAGCAGCCAGTCCGGCGGGACAACGACCTACGAGCAGTACTTC. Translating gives CASSQSGGTTTYEQYF.

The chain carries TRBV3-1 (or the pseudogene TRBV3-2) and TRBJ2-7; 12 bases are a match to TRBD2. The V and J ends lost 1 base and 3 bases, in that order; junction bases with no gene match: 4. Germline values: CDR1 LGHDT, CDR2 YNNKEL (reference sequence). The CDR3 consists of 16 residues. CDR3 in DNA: TGTGCCAGCAGCCAAGGACTAGCGGGGGCGGTCTACGAGCAGTACTTC. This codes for CASSQGLAGAVYEQYF.

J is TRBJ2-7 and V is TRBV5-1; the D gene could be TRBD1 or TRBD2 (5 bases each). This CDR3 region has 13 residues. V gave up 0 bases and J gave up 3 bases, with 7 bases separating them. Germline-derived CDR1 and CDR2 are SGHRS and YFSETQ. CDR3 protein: CASSLVGGYEQYF. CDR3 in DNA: TGCGCCAGCAGCTTGGTTGGGGGCTACGAGCAGTACTTC.

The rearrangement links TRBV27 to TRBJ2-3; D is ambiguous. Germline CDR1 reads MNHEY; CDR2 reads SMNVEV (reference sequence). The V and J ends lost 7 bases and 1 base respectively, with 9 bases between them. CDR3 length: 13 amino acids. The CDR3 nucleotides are TGTGCCAGCAAGCTCCCCGGCACAGATACGCAGTATTTT. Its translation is CASKLPGTDTQYF.

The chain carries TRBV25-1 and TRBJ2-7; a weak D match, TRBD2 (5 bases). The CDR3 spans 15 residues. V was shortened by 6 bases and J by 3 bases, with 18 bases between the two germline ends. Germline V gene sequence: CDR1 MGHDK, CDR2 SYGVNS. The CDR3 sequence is CASRAGPSAGYEQYF. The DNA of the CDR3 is TGTGCCAGCAGAGCAGGCCCCTCGGCGGGCTACGAGCAGTACTTC.

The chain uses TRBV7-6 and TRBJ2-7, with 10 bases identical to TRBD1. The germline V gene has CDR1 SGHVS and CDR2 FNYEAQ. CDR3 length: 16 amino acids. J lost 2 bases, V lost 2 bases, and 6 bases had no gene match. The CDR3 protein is CASSLSAGQGTYEQYF. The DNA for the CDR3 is TGTGCCAGCAGCTTATCTGCGGGACAGGGGACCTACGAGCAGTACTTC.

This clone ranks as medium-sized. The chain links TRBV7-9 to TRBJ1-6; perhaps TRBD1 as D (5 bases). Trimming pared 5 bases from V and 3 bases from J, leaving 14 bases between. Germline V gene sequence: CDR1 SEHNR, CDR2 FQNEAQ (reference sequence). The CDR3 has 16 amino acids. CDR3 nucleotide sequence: TGTGCCAGCAGCCAACATCCGGGACGCTATAATTCACCCCTCCACTTT. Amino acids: CASSQHPGRYNSPLHF.

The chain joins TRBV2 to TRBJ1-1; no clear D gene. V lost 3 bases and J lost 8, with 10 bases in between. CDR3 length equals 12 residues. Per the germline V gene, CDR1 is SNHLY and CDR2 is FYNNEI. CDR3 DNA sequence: TGTGCCAGCAGTGATGGGATGGGGGAAGCTTTCTTT. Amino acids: CASSDGMGEAFF.

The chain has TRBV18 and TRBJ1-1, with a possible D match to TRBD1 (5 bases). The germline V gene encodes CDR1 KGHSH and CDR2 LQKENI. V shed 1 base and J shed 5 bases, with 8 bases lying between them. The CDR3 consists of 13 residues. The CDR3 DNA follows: TGTGCCAGCTCACCACTTGGGGGTACTGAAGCTTTCTTT. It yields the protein CASSPLGGTEAFF. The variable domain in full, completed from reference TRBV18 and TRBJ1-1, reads NAGVMQNPRHLVRRRGQEARLRCSPMKGHSHVYWYRQLPEEGLKFMVYLQKENIIDESGMPKERFSAEFPKEGPSILRIQQVVRGDSAAYFCASSPLGGTEAFFGQGTRLTVV.

CDR3 in DNA: TGTGCCAGCAGCTTGAGAGACAGAATGAGGGCTGAAGCTTTCTTT. Encoded protein: CASSLRDRMRAEAFF. The chain combines TRBV13 with TRBJ1-1, with D perhaps TRBD1 (5 bases). This CDR3 has 15 residues. V lost 3 bases and J lost 6, with 17 bases in between. CDR1 is PRHDT and CDR2 is FYEKMQ in the germline V gene (reference sequence). Combining the CDR3 with reference TRBV13 and TRBJ1-1 gives the whole variable domain AAGVIQSPRHLIKEKRETATLKCYPIPRHDTVYWYQQGPGQDPQFLISFYEKMQSDKGSIPDRFSAQQFSDYHSELNMSSLELGDSALYFCASSLRDRMRAEAFFGQGTRLTVV.

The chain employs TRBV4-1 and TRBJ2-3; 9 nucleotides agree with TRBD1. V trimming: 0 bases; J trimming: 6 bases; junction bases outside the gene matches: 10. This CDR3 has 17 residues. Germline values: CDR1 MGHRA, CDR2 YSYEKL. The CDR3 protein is CASSQDTTGGDPDTQYF. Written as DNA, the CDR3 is TGCGCCAGCAGCCAAGATACGACAGGGGGGGACCCCGATACGCAGTATTTT.

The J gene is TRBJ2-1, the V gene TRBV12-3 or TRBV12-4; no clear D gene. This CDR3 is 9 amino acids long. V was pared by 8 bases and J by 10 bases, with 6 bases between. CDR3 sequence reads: CASPSEQFF. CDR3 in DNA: TGTGCCAGCCCCTCAGAGCAGTTCTTC.

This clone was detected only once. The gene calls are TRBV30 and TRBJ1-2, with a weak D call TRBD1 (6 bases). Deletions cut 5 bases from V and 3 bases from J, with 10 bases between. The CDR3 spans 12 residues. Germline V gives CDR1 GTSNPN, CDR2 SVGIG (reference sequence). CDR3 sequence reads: CAWGGSHYGYTF. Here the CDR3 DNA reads TGTGCCTGGGGGGGCTCCCACTATGGCTACACCTTC.

The CDR3 loop is CASSHGQYNTEAFF. The CDR3 DNA reads as TGTGCCAGCAGCCACGGACAGTATAACACTGAAGCTTTCTTT. V is TRBV4-2 and J is TRBJ1-1; D perhaps matches TRBD1 (6 bases). The CDR3 totals 14 residues. CDR1 is LGHNA and CDR2 is YNFKEQ in the germline V gene. V was trimmed by 3 bases and J by 2 bases, leaving 10 bases between them.

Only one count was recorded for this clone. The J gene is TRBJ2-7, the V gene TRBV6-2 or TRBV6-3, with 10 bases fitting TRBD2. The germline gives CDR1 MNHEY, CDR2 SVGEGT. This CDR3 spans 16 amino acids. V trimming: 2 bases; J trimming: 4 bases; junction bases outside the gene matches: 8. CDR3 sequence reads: CASSYAGLAGEYEQYF. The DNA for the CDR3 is TGTGCCAGCAGTTACGCTGGGCTAGCGGGGGAGTACGAGCAGTACTTC.

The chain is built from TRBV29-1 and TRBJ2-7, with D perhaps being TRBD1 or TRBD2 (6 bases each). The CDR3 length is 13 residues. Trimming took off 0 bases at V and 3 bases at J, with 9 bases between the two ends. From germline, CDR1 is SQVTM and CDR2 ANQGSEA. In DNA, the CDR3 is TGCAGCGTTGAAGAGGGGGGCCGCTACGAGCAGTACTTC. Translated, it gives CSVEEGGRYEQYF.

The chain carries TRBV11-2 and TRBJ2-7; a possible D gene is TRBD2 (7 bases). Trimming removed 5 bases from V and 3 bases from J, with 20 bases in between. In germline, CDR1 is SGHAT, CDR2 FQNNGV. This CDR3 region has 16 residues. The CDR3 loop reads CASSRGASASFYEQYF. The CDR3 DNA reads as TGTGCCAGCAGCCGGGGGGCTAGCGCATCCTTCTACGAGCAGTACTTC.

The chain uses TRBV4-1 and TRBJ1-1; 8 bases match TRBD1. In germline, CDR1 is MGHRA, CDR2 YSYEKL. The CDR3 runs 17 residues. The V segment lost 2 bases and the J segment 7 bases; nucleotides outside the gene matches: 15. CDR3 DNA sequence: TGCGCCAGCAGCCAACCCCAGGGGGCTCTCAGGTCCGGTGAAGCTTTCTTT. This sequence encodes CASSQPQGALRSGEAFF.

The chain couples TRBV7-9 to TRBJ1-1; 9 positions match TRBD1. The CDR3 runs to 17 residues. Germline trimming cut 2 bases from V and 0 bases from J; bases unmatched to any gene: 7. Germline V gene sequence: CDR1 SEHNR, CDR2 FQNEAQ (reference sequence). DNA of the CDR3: TGTGCCAGCAGCTTATTGTGGACAGGGGCCTTGAACACTGAAGCTTTCTTT. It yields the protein CASSLLWTGALNTEAFF. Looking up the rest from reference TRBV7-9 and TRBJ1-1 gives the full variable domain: DTGVSQNPRHKITKRGQNVTFRCDPISEHNRLYWYRQTLGQGPEFLTYFQNEAQLEKSRLLSDRFSAERPKGSFSTLEIQRTEQGDSAMYLCASSLLWTGALNTEAFFGQGTRLTVV.

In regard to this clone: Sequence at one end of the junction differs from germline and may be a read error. The CDR3 protein is CASSPGGHPFF. CDR3 coding DNA: TGTGCCAGCAGTCCGGGGGGGCATCCTTTCTTC. The chain couples TRBV28 to TRBJ1-2; TRBD1 might be the D (6 bases). Germline V gene sequence: CDR1 MDHEN, CDR2 SYDVKM. CDR3 length: 11 residues.

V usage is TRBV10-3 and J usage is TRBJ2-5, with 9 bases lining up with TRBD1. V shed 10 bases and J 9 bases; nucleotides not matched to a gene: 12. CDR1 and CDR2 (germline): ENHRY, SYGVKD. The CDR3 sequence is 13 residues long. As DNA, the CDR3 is TGTGCCACCCTGAGCACAGGGGGCGAGTCCCAGTACTTC. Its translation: CATLSTGGESQYF.

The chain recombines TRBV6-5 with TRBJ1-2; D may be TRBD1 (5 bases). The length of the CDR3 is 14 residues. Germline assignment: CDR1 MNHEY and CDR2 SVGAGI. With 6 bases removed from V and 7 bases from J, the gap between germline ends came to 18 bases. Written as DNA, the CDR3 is TGTGCCAGCAGGGGGACCCCCCCCTATCCTGGCTACACCTTC. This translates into CASRGTPPYPGYTF.

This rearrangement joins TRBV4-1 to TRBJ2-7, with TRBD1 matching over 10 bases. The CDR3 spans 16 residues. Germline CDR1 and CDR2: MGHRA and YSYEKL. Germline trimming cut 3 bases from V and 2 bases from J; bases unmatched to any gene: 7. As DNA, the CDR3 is TGCGCCAGCAGCCACCCGGGACAGGGGACCCCCTACGAGCAGTACTTC. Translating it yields CASSHPGQGTPYEQYF.

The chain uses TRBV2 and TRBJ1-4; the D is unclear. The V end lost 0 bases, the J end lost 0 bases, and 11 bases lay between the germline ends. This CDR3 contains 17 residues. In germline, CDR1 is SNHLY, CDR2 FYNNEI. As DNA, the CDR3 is TGTGCCAGCAGTGAAGCGCTTCGGAGTGCAACTAATGAAAAACTGTTTTTT. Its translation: CASSEALRSATNEKLFF.